This record concerns one T cell receptor beta chain sequence. The target antigen is unknown. The sample has other DNA sequences that encode this CDR3 too. The V gene's germline CDR1 is SGHRS and CDR2 YFSETQ. CDR3 length equals 13 residues. V was pared by 2 bases and J by 3 bases, with 8 bases between. These data come from a study of T cell responses to AZD1222 COVID-19 vaccine. Repertoires were generated with immunoSEQ multiplex PCR, while TCRdb's copy carries only in-frame clones and drops some. The repertoire holds more than 85,000 clones, with 85% to 90% as singletons. Regarding the study as a whole: Breadth and depth of Spike-specific TCRs rose after two AZD1222 doses.

Second doses were pooled across both intervals (about 4 or about 12 weeks). The material was peripheral blood, obtained 28 days after the second AZD1222 dose. The chain joins TRBV5-1 to TRBJ1-1, with D tentatively TRBD1 (5 bases). The clonotype was recovered from an adult who received the AZD1222 COVID-19 vaccine. The CDR3 region has the DNA TGCGCCAGCAGCTTCCAGGGTGACACTGAAGCTTTCTTT. Translated, it gives CASSFQGDTEAFF.